The 14 T cell receptor beta chains below all came from one sample that was sequenced in a study of blood T cells in healthy people across ages (dated by TCRdb to between 2014 and 2017). The protocol used for the library was 5' RACE. Sequenced using an Illumina HiSeq 2500. A second PCR of roughly 7 to 11 cycles was performed with a sample-barcoded 5' primer and a J-beta primer mix. TCRdb cleaned the public reads at Q25 with fastp, built clones with MiXCR and kept in-frame beta chains. Every distinct CDR3 protein forms one entry, paired with its most common genes and DNA. Present in this sample are about 1.8 million distinct CDR3 sequences, approximately 50% of which were seen just once. Together, the top ten hold 2.1% of the sample. The sequenced sample was blood. The receptor source for this set is a woman aged 40 to 50 in good health.

The rearrangement uses TRBV6-2 or TRBV6-3 and TRBJ2-4, with 7 bases matching TRBD2. The end of the DNA fits TRBJ2-5 better, so the J call may be wrong. Germline CDR1 and CDR2: MNHEY and SVGEGT. CDR3 size: 13 residues. CDR3 in DNA: TGTGCCAGCAGTTACCAACTAGCGGAGACCCAGTACTTC. Translated, it gives CASSYQLAETQYF.

The genes are TRBV15 and TRBJ2-1; TRBD2 aligns across 7 bases. The CDR3 has 12 amino acids. Germline V CDR1 and CDR2: LNHNV, YYDKDF (reference sequence). J lost 10 bases, V lost 6 bases, and 6 bases had no gene match. CDR3: CATRQRGKEQFF. The CDR3 DNA sequence: TGTGCCACCAGGCAGCGGGGAAAGGAGCAGTTCTTC.

This clonotype was seen once. The chain couples TRBV6-5 to TRBJ2-7, with TRBD2 matching 8 bases. Germline-derived CDR1 and CDR2 are MNHEY and SVGAGI. This CDR3 is 14 amino acids long. Trimming at V came to 6 bases and at J to 3 bases, leaving 7 bases not matched to a gene. The CDR3 reads CASRGLVSDYEQYF. CDR3 bases: TGTGCCAGCAGGGGACTAGTATCGGACTACGAGCAGTACTTC.

V usage is TRBV5-6 and J usage is TRBJ1-2; 7 bases match TRBD1. The J segment lost 4 bases and the V segment lost 2 bases, leaving 8 bases of the junction unmatched. Germline CDR1 and CDR2: SGHDT and YYEEEE. CDR3 length equals 15 residues. In nucleotides, the CDR3 is TGTGCCAGCAGCTTCGTGCAGGGGGGTGGCTATGGCTACACCTTC. Translating gives CASSFVQGGGYGYTF.

The chain employs TRBV11-2 and TRBJ2-7, with 7 bases aligning to TRBD1. Germline V gene lookup returns CDR1 SGHAT and CDR2 FQNNGV. With V trimmed by 0 bases and J by 0 bases, 2 bases remained unmatched. This CDR3 comprises 15 residues. DNA for the CDR3: TGTGCCAGCAGCTTAGAGGGACAGCTCTCCTACGAGCAGTACTTC. This sequence encodes CASSLEGQLSYEQYF. Complete variable domain (other parts from reference TRBV11-2 and TRBJ2-7): EAGVAQSPRYKIIEKRQSVAFWCNPISGHATLYWYQQILGQGPKLLIQFQNNGVVDDSQLPKDRFSAERLKGVDSTLKIQPAKLEDSAVYLCASSLEGQLSYEQYFGPGTRLTVT.

This clonotype was recorded a few times. This rearrangement joins TRBV5-6 to TRBJ2-4, with 10 nucleotides matching TRBD2. TRBJ2-7 matches the DNA end more closely, so the J call is doubtful. CDR3 length equals 17 residues. From germline, CDR1 is SGHDT and CDR2 YYEEEE. This CDR3 reads CASSSRGLAALSGEQYF. The DNA for the CDR3 is TGTGCCAGCAGCTCCCGAGGACTAGCGGCCCTCTCGGGCGAGCAGTACTTC.

J is TRBJ1-3 and V is TRBV12-3 or TRBV12-4; D gene ambiguous. The V end was cut by 2 bases, the J end by 4 bases, with 9 bases between. The CDR3 covers 14 residues. The CDR3 spells CASSLRLNGNTIYF. The CDR3 DNA follows: TGTGCCAGCAGTTTAAGGCTGAACGGAAACACCATATATTTT.

The gene calls are TRBV11-2 and TRBJ2-7; D might be TRBD1 (5 bases). The CDR3 sequence is 15 residues long. Germline-derived CDR1 and CDR2 are SGHAT and FQNNGV. The V end lost 1 base, the J end lost 0 bases, and 10 bases lay between the germline ends. The CDR3 protein is CASSLVAGPSYEQYF. CDR3 bases: TGTGCCAGCAGCTTAGTGGCAGGGCCCTCCTACGAGCAGTACTTC.

The chain uses TRBV7-9 and TRBJ2-1; D gene ambiguous. The CDR3 sequence is 14 residues long. The germline V and J ends were trimmed by 7 bases and 2 bases, with 12 bases remaining between them. Germline CDR1 is SEHNR and CDR2 is FQNEAQ (reference sequence). CDR3 in amino acids: CASTKGSPYNEQFF. For the CDR3, the DNA is TGTGCCAGCACGAAGGGCAGCCCCTACAATGAGCAGTTCTTC.

The table lists this clonotype with a few counts. CDR3 region: CASEGRGGYTDTQYF. The CDR3 bases are TGTGCCAGCGAGGGTCGGGGGGGCTACACAGATACGCAGTATTTT. The rearrangement uses TRBV6-1 and TRBJ2-3, with 8 bases lining up with TRBD2. Germline V gene lookup returns CDR1 MNHNS and CDR2 SASEGT. Trimming removed 8 bases from V and 2 bases from J; junction bases left unmatched: 9. The CDR3 loop spans 15 amino acids.

This clonotype was recorded a few times. The V and J genes are TRBV12-3 or TRBV12-4 and TRBJ1-4, with 9 bases lining up with TRBD1. The CDR3 has 14 residues. V lost 7 bases and J lost 4; bases outside the gene matches: 4. CDR3 residues: CASIRDRVNEKLFF. The DNA of the CDR3 is TGTGCCAGCATCCGGGACAGGGTTAATGAAAAACTGTTTTTT.

V and J are TRBV9 and TRBJ2-3, with D unclear. V was pared by 0 bases and J by 7 bases, with 6 bases between. The CDR3 is made up of 12 amino acids. Germline CDR1 SGDLS, CDR2 YYNGEE. The CDR3, as DNA: TGTGCCAGCAGCGTAGGCAGCAATACGCAGTATTTT. As protein: CASSVGSNTQYF.

The rearrangement links TRBV4-1 to TRBJ2-1; 8 nucleotides line up with TRBD2. CDR1 and CDR2 from the germline V gene are MGHRA and YSYEKL. Trimming at V came to 2 bases and at J to 5 bases, leaving 5 bases not matched to a gene. This CDR3 contains 15 residues. CDR3 residues: CASSQRQGLDNEQFF. The CDR3 nucleotides read TGCGCCAGCAGCCAACGTCAGGGACTAGACAATGAGCAGTTCTTC.

Details on this clonotype: This could be a read error, since a much larger clone is one nucleotide away. The V gene is TRBV20-1, the J gene TRBJ2-1, with no clear D. The CDR3 length is 14 residues. V dropped 0 bases and J dropped 12 bases, with 18 bases sitting between them. Germline V CDR1 and CDR2: DFQATT, SNEGSKA (reference sequence). The CDR3 loop reads CSARESLAVDGQFF. In nucleotides, the CDR3 is TGCAGTGCTAGAGAGAGTCTCGCCGTCGATGGGCAGTTCTTC.